Below are 2 T cell receptor beta chains sequenced from a single sample in a study of PD-L1 blockade in urothelial cancer. Time point noted: peripheral blood 6 weeks after treatment start. TCRdb's table, derived via immunoSEQ multiplex PCR, lists solely in-frame clones and lacks some. The sample gives about 120,000 clones, approximately 90% of which show up once; more than 1.5% is in the top ten. Material: PBMCs, obtained around atezolizumab (anti-PD-L1) treatment. All receptors derive from a man aged 60 to 75 with urothelial cancer.

The J gene is TRBJ2-1, the V gene TRBV28; the match to TRBD1 covers 7 bases. The CDR3 contains 16 residues. CDR1 and CDR2 (germline): MDHEN, SYDVKM. The junction had 11 bases not matched to a gene; V was cut back by 9 bases and J by 0 bases. In nucleotides, the CDR3 is TGTGCCAGTAGAATATTCAGGGGGACCTCCTACAATGAGCAGTTCTTC. The encoded protein is CASRIFRGTSYNEQFF.

The V call is TRBV30, the J call TRBJ1-1; tentative D call: TRBD1 (5 bases). Trimming left V 3 bases short and J 2 bases short, with 19 bases between. CDR1 and CDR2 from the germline V gene are GTSNPN and SVGIG (reference sequence). This CDR3 has 16 residues. Here the CDR3 DNA reads TGTGCCTGGAGGCCACTGTCGCAGGGTTATAACACTGAAGCTTTCTTT. This sequence encodes CAWRPLSQGYNTEAFF.